These T cell receptor beta chains were read from a single sample in a study of T cell repertoires in cytomegalovirus infection. In TCRdb, the reads were re-called with MiXCR into one record per CDR3 protein. The table lists approximately 1,000,000 distinct CDR3 sequences, less than 35% of them singletons. Their antigens are not known. This specimen consisted of cultured CD8+ T cells from PBMCs, obtained from culture after CMV antigen stimulation. The receptors come from a human donor in good health (CMV status not recorded). Some clones in this sample may be carry-over from other donors' samples. CDR3s include the opening cysteine and the closing phenylalanine or tryptophan. Fields, in order: J gene, D gene, clone size, V gene, CDR3 DNA, CDR3 protein. A D gene is named only where the DNA matches it firmly. Size tells how often a clone was seen (once, few, many) or the class of an expanded clone, and some rows leave it out.

TRBJ2-1 | TRBD1 | many | TRBV6-1 | TGTGCCAGCCACAGGGGAATCGATGAGCAGTTCTTC | CASHRGIDEQFF
TRBJ1-1 | - | - | TRBV27 | TGTGCCACCAGGCTGTTCGCCTCGCCCCTCACAGGAGAGAACACTGAAGCTTTCTTT | CATRLFASPLTGENTEAFF
TRBJ2-2 | - | few | TRBV11-3 | TGTGCCAGCAGCCCGTTGGGTACTCCGGAGCTGTTTTTT | CASSPLGTPELFF
TRBJ2-1 | TRBD1 | - | TRBV29-1 | TGCAGCGTTGAGGGGGGACAGGGATGGAATGAGCAGTTCTTC | CSVEGGQGWNEQFF
TRBJ1-2 | - | - | TRBV25-1 | TGTGCCAGCAGTGACCCAGGGGCTCGTGGCTACACCTTC | CASSDPGARGYTF
TRBJ1-1 | - | - | TRBV6-4 | TGTGCCAGCATTCTCAATGGTGAAGCTTTCTTT | CASILNGEAFF
TRBJ1-1 | TRBD1 | - | TRBV19 | TGTGCCAGTAGTATTGAGGACAGGGTTTCGGTTTTCACTGAAGCTTTCTTT | CASSIEDRVSVFTEAFF
TRBJ2-1 | TRBD2 | few | TRBV2 | TGTGCCAGCATTTCCAGTGGGGGGGGGCGGGGGGGCCGGAATGAGCAGTTCTTC | CASISSGGGRGGRNEQFF
TRBJ2-1 | TRBD2 | many | TRBV7-4 | TGTGCCAGCAGTCCGGGGACTAGCGGGGGGAGCTCCTACAATGAGCAGTTCTTC | CASSPGTSGGSSYNEQFF
TRBJ2-5 | TRBD1 | few | TRBV10-3 | TGTGCCATCAACCCGACAGGGAAGGAGACCCAGTACTTC | CAINPTGKETQYF
TRBJ1-1 | - | many | TRBV7-9 | TGTGCCAGCAGCTTAACCCAGGGCTTGAACACTGAAGCTTTCTTT | CASSLTQGLNTEAFF
TRBJ1-1 | - | few | TRBV5-6 | TGTGCCAGCAGCTTGTCTCCTAGTTACACTGAAGCTTTCTTT | CASSLSPSYTEAFF
TRBJ1-1 | TRBD1 | - | TRBV6-6 | TGTGCCAGCAGTTACTCGCTCTGGGACAGGGGGCGGACTGAAGCTTTCTTT | CASSYSLWDRGRTEAFF
TRBJ2-5 | - | - | TRBV7-4 | TGTGCCAGCAGCTCCTTGGGGGACCCAGGCGAGACCCAGTACTTC | CASSSLGDPGETQYF
TRBJ2-1 | TRBD1 | many | TRBV10-3 | TGTGCCATCAACATCGGACAGGGTTCCTACAATGAGCAGTTCTTC | CAINIGQGSYNEQFF
TRBJ2-2 | - | - | TRBV4-1 | TGCGCCAGCAGCCAAGAACGGGCGGGCACCGGGGAGCTGTTTTTT | CASSQERAGTGELFF
TRBJ2-7 | - | - | TRBV5-4 | TGTGCCAGCAGCTCCGAATCCTACAAGCAGTACTTC | CASSSESYKQYF